The 16 T cell receptor beta chains presented below share a single source sample, sequenced in a study of beta chain features in type 1 diabetes. The entirety of the isolated RNA underwent reverse transcription, so expressed TCRB transcripts were sequenced. Clones were read by immunoSEQ multiplex PCR, and TCRdb kept only the in-frame ones, dropping some. The sample lists roughly 100,000 clones, roughly 28% occurring once. The antigens for these receptors are not known. Study findings and constraints: Shortening of TCRB CDR3s, moderate but significant, appeared in all four CD4+ subsets of Type 1 diabetes patients.

Sequencing input: central memory CD4+ T cells from blood. The receptors were gathered from a woman between 18 and 29 years old with type 1 diabetes.

The rearrangement joins TRBV28 to TRBJ2-7; 12 nucleotides align to TRBD2. The germline CDR1 and CDR2 sequences are MDHEN and SYDVKM. The CDR3 consists of 15 residues. Trimming at V came to 6 bases and at J to 5 bases, leaving 8 bases not matched to a gene. CDR3 in DNA: TGTGCCAGCAGGATCCTAGCGGGAGGGACCCACGAGCAGTACTTC. Protein product: CASRILAGGTHEQYF.

J is TRBJ2-5 and V is TRBV7-9, with 8 bases matching TRBD1. The ends lost 3 bases at V and 1 base at J; junction bases unmatched: 1. Germline V gene sequence: CDR1 SEHNR, CDR2 FQNEAQ (reference sequence). This CDR3 is 14 amino acids long. CDR3 amino acids: CASSFTGGQETQYF. CDR3 nucleotide sequence: TGTGCCAGCAGCTTTACAGGGGGCCAAGAGACCCAGTACTTC.

The CDR3 loop reads CAFDPGLAVYNEQFF. CDR3 sequence (DNA): TGTGCCTTCGATCCGGGACTAGCGGTTTACAATGAGCAGTTCTTC. The chain combines TRBV30 with TRBJ2-1; TRBD2 matches 11 bases. Germline CDR1 is GTSNPN and CDR2 is SVGIG (reference sequence). The CDR3 is 15 amino acids. With V trimmed by 7 bases and J by 4 bases, 9 bases remained unmatched.

The chain recombines TRBV5-4 with TRBJ2-1; 13 bases match TRBD2. Germline assignment: CDR1 SGHNT and CDR2 YYREEE (reference sequence). Losses at the gene ends were 0 bases for V and 9 bases for J; bases not matched to a gene: 6. This CDR3 has 16 residues. CDR3 in DNA: TGTGCCAGCAGCTTGGGACTAGCGGGAGGTATTAGTGAGCAGTTCTTC. This gives the protein CASSLGLAGGISEQFF.

This chain uses TRBV6-1 with TRBJ1-4, with TRBD1 matching 9 bases. CDR3 length equals 13 residues. The junction had 3 bases not matched to a gene; V was cut back by 6 bases and J by 7 bases. Germline loops: CDR1 MNHNS, CDR2 SASEGT. The CDR3 DNA reads as TGTGCCAGCAGACAGGGGGCCGGTGAAAAACTGTTTTTT. This gives the protein CASRQGAGEKLFF.

The genes are TRBV25-1 and TRBJ2-5, with a possible D match to TRBD2 (5 bases). This CDR3 region has 14 residues. V was clipped by 5 bases and J by 4 bases, with 14 bases between them. Germline lookup yields CDR1 MGHDK and CDR2 SYGVNS. CDR3 region: CASSTQAGAETQYF. DNA of the CDR3: TGTGCCAGCAGTACCCAGGCGGGCGCAGAGACCCAGTACTTC.

The sample holds many counts of this clone. This rearrangement joins TRBV29-1 to TRBJ2-1, with 7 bases fitting TRBD2. The CDR3 loop spans 13 amino acids. The ends lost 7 bases at V and 6 bases at J; junction bases unmatched: 9. Germline-derived CDR1 and CDR2 are SQVTM and ANQGSEA. CDR3 sequence reads: CSGGSGLGNEQFF. CDR3 DNA: TGCAGCGGGGGTAGCGGGTTGGGCAATGAGCAGTTCTTC.

This clone has more than one count but fewer than ten. This chain uses TRBV28 with TRBJ2-1; D ambiguous. The CDR3 runs to 13 residues. Trimming stripped 2 bases from V and 4 bases from J, with 6 bases between. Germline V gives CDR1 MDHEN, CDR2 SYDVKM. The CDR3 DNA follows: TGTGCCAGCAGTTTAGGCTCGTACAATGAGCAGTTCTTC. This encodes CASSLGSYNEQFF.

V usage is TRBV2 and J usage is TRBJ1-2, with a weak D call TRBD1 (5 bases). The CDR3 is 14 residues long. V was pared by 4 bases and J by 8 bases, with 17 bases between. Germline V gives CDR1 SNHLY, CDR2 FYNNEI. The CDR3 coding sequence is TGTGCCAGCAGTGGTGTAACAGGATCGACGGGCTACACCTTC. This translates into CASSGVTGSTGYTF.

The V and J genes are TRBV29-1 and TRBJ2-2, with D perhaps TRBD1 (5 bases). From germline, CDR1 is SQVTM and CDR2 ANQGSEA. The V end lost 7 bases, the J end lost 0 bases, and 6 bases lay between the germline ends. This CDR3 region has 12 residues. This chain's CDR3 is CSGQPNTGELFF. The CDR3 DNA reads as TGCAGCGGACAGCCGAACACCGGGGAGCTGTTTTTT.

This rearrangement joins TRBV19 to TRBJ1-1, with D possibly TRBD1 on 5 matching bases. The germline gives CDR1 LNHDA, CDR2 SQIVND (reference sequence). This CDR3 region has 13 residues. Trimming shortened V by 3 bases and J by 4 bases, and 9 bases separated the two germline ends. The DNA for the CDR3 is TGTGCCAGTAGTATCGTCCAGGGCACTGAAGCTTTCTTT. This gives the protein CASSIVQGTEAFF.

The chain links TRBV30 to TRBJ1-5, with TRBD1 matching over 11 bases. Germline trimming cut 3 bases from V and 8 bases from J; bases unmatched to any gene: 9. The CDR3 contains 15 residues. The V gene's germline CDR1 is GTSNPN and CDR2 SVGIG (reference sequence). CDR3 amino acids: CAWRTGTGGLEPQHF. CDR3 nucleotide sequence: TGTGCCTGGAGGACCGGGACAGGGGGGTTGGAGCCCCAGCATTTT.

The chain carries TRBV28 and TRBJ2-5, with 7 bases identical to TRBD2. Germline lookup yields CDR1 MDHEN and CDR2 SYDVKM. The CDR3 extends over 15 amino acids. Trimming at V came to 3 bases and at J to 4 bases, leaving 8 bases not matched to a gene. The CDR3 loop is CASSLGGAGVETQYF. CDR3 DNA: TGTGCCAGCAGTTTGGGCGGTGCGGGAGTAGAGACCCAGTACTTC.

About this clone itself: Additional DNA sequences in this sample encode the identical CDR3. This chain links TRBV7-2 with TRBJ1-1; maybe TRBD1 (5 bases). The V and J ends lost 3 bases and 2 bases respectively, with 7 bases between them. CDR1 and CDR2 (germline): SGHTA, FQGNSA. This CDR3 comprises 13 residues. CDR3: CASSFQGNTEAFF. CDR3 nucleotides: TGTGCCAGCAGCTTTCAGGGAAACACTGAAGCTTTCTTT.

This clone was observed a handful of times. CDR3 sequence reads: CASSSTSGRDLVGTGELFF. CDR3 DNA sequence: TGTGCCAGCAGCTCCACGAGCGGGAGGGATCTTGTGGGGACCGGGGAGCTGTTTTTT. The rearrangement links TRBV5-7 to TRBJ2-2; 10 nucleotides match TRBD2. TRBV5-7 is labeled an ORF, and its function is uncertain. The CDR3 totals 19 residues. V shed 3 bases and J 5 bases; nucleotides not matched to a gene: 16.

This chain connects TRBV7-9 to TRBJ2-3; unclear D gene. There are 15 residues in the CDR3. The germline CDR1 and CDR2 sequences are SEHNR and FQNEAQ (reference sequence). V lost 4 bases and J lost 1, with 12 bases in between. The CDR3 nucleotides read TGTGCCAGCAGCTCGTACACCTCTCGCACAGATACGCAGTATTTT. Its protein is CASSSYTSRTDTQYF.